The next 27 T cell receptor beta chains were all read from a single sample in a study of cytomegalovirus exposure and HLA in healthy donors. Vbeta (60) and Jbeta (13) primers were used in the PCR. The method was immunoSEQ multiplex PCR; TCRdb's version includes in-frame clones alone and lacks a portion of them. Of 200,000 to 300,000 clones detected, about four fifths appear once; the ten largest clones hold roughly 2%. Sequencing was performed on PBMCs. The receptors were sampled from a woman aged 40-49 years in good health and CMV-seropositive.

V is TRBV13 and J is TRBJ2-3, with TRBD1 matching over 9 bases. The CDR3 has 13 amino acids. The germline V gene has CDR1 PRHDT and CDR2 FYEKMQ (reference sequence). The trim removed 10 bases at V and 2 bases at J, leaving 4 bases unmatched. CDR3 sequence (DNA): TGTGCCACGGACAGGGGAAACACAGATACGCAGTATTTT. Translation gives CATDRGNTDTQYF.

J is TRBJ1-2 and V is TRBV18, with D maybe TRBD1 (5 bases). Trimming pared 1 base from V and 7 bases from J, leaving 13 bases between. The CDR3 runs 14 residues. Per the germline V gene, CDR1 is KGHSH and CDR2 is LQKENI. The CDR3 spells CASSPQGSEAGYTF. The CDR3 nucleotides read TGTGCCAGCTCACCACAGGGGTCAGAAGCTGGCTACACCTTC.

The chain uses TRBV5-1 and TRBJ2-2; no clear D. This CDR3 is built from 14 residues. Germline V CDR1 and CDR2: SGHRS, YFSETQ. With 0 bases removed from V and 5 bases from J, the gap between germline ends came to 8 bases. The CDR3 DNA reads as TGCGCCAGCAGCTTGGTGCCTATTACCGGGGAGCTGTTTTTT. This codes for CASSLVPITGELFF.

The V call is TRBV10-3, the J call TRBJ2-7, with 10 bases lining up with TRBD2. The CDR3 covers 14 residues. Germline assignment: CDR1 ENHRY and CDR2 SYGVKD. The J segment lost 4 bases and the V segment lost 7 bases, leaving 7 bases of the junction unmatched. CDR3: CAITQREGPYEQYF. Here the CDR3 DNA reads TGTGCCATCACACAGCGGGAGGGCCCTTACGAGCAGTACTTC.

V and J are TRBV18 and TRBJ2-1; D remains ambiguous. Germline V gene sequence: CDR1 KGHSH, CDR2 LQKENI. V lost 0 bases and J lost 5, with 5 bases in between. This CDR3 spans 13 amino acids. This chain's CDR3 is CASSPPADNEQFF. CDR3 coding DNA: TGTGCCAGCTCACCACCGGCAGACAATGAGCAGTTCTTC.

This chain uses TRBV6-5 with TRBJ2-3, with 7 bases that match TRBD1. V lost 2 bases to trimming and J lost 2 bases; unmatched junction nucleotides: 4. This CDR3 has 15 amino acids. Germline V CDR1 and CDR2: MNHEY, SVGAGI. CDR3 DNA sequence: TGTGCCAGCAGTTACAGGGGGCTTTTCACAGATACGCAGTATTTT. Its translation: CASSYRGLFTDTQYF.

This clone was counted only a few times. This chain joins TRBV9 and TRBJ1-5; D might be TRBD1 (5 bases). CDR3 length equals 14 residues. V lost 0 bases to trimming and J lost 3 bases, with 7 bases between them. Looked up from germline, CDR1 is SGDLS and CDR2 is YYNGEE. CDR3 coding DNA: TGTGCCAGCAGCGTAGGGGGGGACAATCAGCCCCAGCATTTT. It is translated as CASSVGGDNQPQHF. The full variable domain, rest sourced from reference TRBV9 and TRBJ1-5, is DSGVTQTPKHLITATGQRVTLRCSPRSGDLSVYWYQQSLDQGLQFLIQYYNGEERAKGNILERFSAQQFPDLHSELNLSSLELGDSALYFCASSVGGDNQPQHFGDGTRLSIL.

This rearrangement joins TRBV4-2 to TRBJ2-7; 7 bases are shared with TRBD1. V trimming: 4 bases; J trimming: 6 bases; junction bases outside the gene matches: 12. Looked up from germline, CDR1 is LGHNA and CDR2 is YNFKEQ. There are 15 residues in the CDR3. The chain's CDR3 is CASSRGTEEPREQYF. CDR3 nucleotide sequence: TGTGCCAGCAGCCGTGGGACAGAGGAACCTCGCGAGCAGTACTTC.

The chain combines TRBV19 with TRBJ2-7; 12 nucleotides line up with TRBD2. This CDR3 is 18 amino acids long. The V gene's germline CDR1 is LNHDA and CDR2 SQIVND (reference sequence). J gave up 3 bases and V 5 bases, and 14 bases lay outside the gene matches. CDR3 loop: CASSQTSGRWGPYYEQYF. The DNA of the CDR3 is TGTGCCAGTAGTCAGACTAGCGGGAGATGGGGGCCCTACTACGAGCAGTACTTC.

This rearrangement joins TRBV18 to TRBJ2-2, with 9 bases matching TRBD1. Germline V gene data show CDR1 as KGHSH and CDR2 as LQKENI. The junction had 4 bases not matched to a gene; V was cut back by 1 base and J by 4 bases. The CDR3 is made up of 16 amino acids. The CDR3: CASSPRGQGPTGELFF. The CDR3 DNA reads TGTGCCAGCTCACCACGGGGACAGGGACCCACCGGGGAGCTGTTTTTT. The whole variable domain, remainder taken from reference TRBV18 and TRBJ2-2, is NAGVMQNPRHLVRRRGQEARLRCSPMKGHSHVYWYRQLPEEGLKFMVYLQKENIIDESGMPKERFSAEFPKEGPSILRIQQVVRGDSAAYFCASSPRGQGPTGELFFGEGSRLTVL.

This rearrangement joins TRBV27 to TRBJ2-7; D not resolved. V shed 5 bases and J shed 2 bases, with 4 bases lying between them. There are 11 residues in the CDR3. The V gene's germline CDR1 is MNHEY and CDR2 SMNVEV (reference sequence). CDR3 amino acids: CASSPAYEQYF. The CDR3 DNA follows: TGTGCCAGCAGTCCTGCCTACGAGCAGTACTTC.

The chain recombines TRBV7-2 with TRBJ1-2; 10 bases map to TRBD1. J gave up 6 bases and V 5 bases, and 18 bases lay outside the gene matches. This CDR3 region has 18 residues. Germline V gene lookup returns CDR1 SGHTA and CDR2 FQGNSA. The chain's CDR3 is CASSRGSGQGFFLDGYTF. CDR3 DNA: TGTGCCAGCAGCCGAGGCTCGGGACAGGGGTTTTTTTTAGATGGCTACACCTTC.

J is TRBJ2-3 and V is TRBV4-2; TRBD2 aligns across 9 bases. Germline CDR1 is LGHNA and CDR2 is YNFKEQ. The CDR3 sequence is 17 residues long. V was clipped by 1 base and J by 0 bases; unmatched bases: 5. CDR3 bases: TGTGCCAGCAGCCAAGGGGCGGGAGGGGTAAGCACAGATACGCAGTATTTT. This gives the protein CASSQGAGGVSTDTQYF.

V is TRBV6-5 and J is TRBJ1-1; D might be TRBD1 (6 bases). The CDR3 covers 14 residues. The V end was cut by 2 bases, the J end by 3 bases, with 10 bases between. The germline gives CDR1 MNHEY, CDR2 SVGAGI. The CDR3 reads CASSYQGWDTEAFF. The CDR3 nucleotides are TGTGCCAGCAGTTACCAGGGGTGGGACACTGAAGCTTTCTTT.

Only one count was recorded for this clone. The V and J genes are TRBV5-1 and TRBJ2-1; D unresolved. The CDR3 length is 12 residues. Germline V gene lookup returns CDR1 SGHRS and CDR2 YFSETQ. V shed 4 bases and J shed 8 bases, with 10 bases lying between them. The CDR3 DNA sequence: TGCGCCAGCAGCCAAGAGATCTATGAGCAGTTCTTC. As protein: CASSQEIYEQFF.

This clone has just a few counts. The chain couples TRBV7-8 to TRBJ1-5; D not certain. CDR1 SGHVS and CDR2 FQNEAQ come from the germline V gene. Between the trimmed V and J ends, which lost 5 bases and 3 bases, there was a span of 11 bases. The CDR3 has 14 residues. CDR3 DNA sequence: TGTGCCAGCAGCGTCGGACTTTCCAATCAGCCCCAGCATTTT. It codes for CASSVGLSNQPQHF.

This CDR3 reads CASSSPGNGQMNTEAFF. CDR3 coding DNA: TGTGCCAGCAGTTCCCCGGGTAACGGACAGATGAACACTGAAGCTTTCTTT. The chain joins TRBV28 to TRBJ1-1; TRBD1 might be the D (6 bases). Trimming stripped 4 bases from V and 0 bases from J, with 18 bases between. Germline V gene data show CDR1 as MDHEN and CDR2 as SYDVKM. The CDR3 loop spans 17 amino acids.

The chain has TRBV30 and TRBJ2-5, with TRBD1 matching 8 bases. This CDR3 is built from 15 residues. Germline CDR1 GTSNPN, CDR2 SVGIG (reference sequence). With V trimmed by 0 bases and J by 5 bases, 8 bases remained unmatched. DNA of the CDR3: TGTGCCTGGAGTGTATATTCGGACAGGGATGAGACCCAGTACTTC. This sequence encodes CAWSVYSDRDETQYF.

This chain uses TRBV4-3 with TRBJ2-7; 11 bases are shared with TRBD2. CDR1 is LGHNA, CDR2 YSLEER, per germline. The length of the CDR3 is 16 residues. V was clipped by 4 bases and J by 1 base; unmatched bases: 6. CDR3 DNA: TGCGCCAGCAGCCGAGTCCTAGCGGGGGGATCCTACGAGCAGTACTTC. Its protein product is CASSRVLAGGSYEQYF.

The sample holds a few counts of this clone. The chain links TRBV6-1 to TRBJ1-5; TRBD1 is a possible D gene (5 bases). The CDR3 spans 12 residues. Germline V gene data show CDR1 as MNHNS and CDR2 as SASEGT. V was trimmed by 7 bases and J by 7 bases, leaving 11 bases between them. The CDR3 nucleotides are TGTGCCAGCATGCAGGGTTCCCAGCCCCAGCATTTT. This gives the protein CASMQGSQPQHF.

The sample holds one count of this clone. The rearrangement links TRBV9 to TRBJ1-2, with 7 bases matching TRBD1. The CDR3 contains 13 residues. Trimming removed 0 bases from V and 11 bases from J; junction bases left unmatched: 7. CDR1 and CDR2 (germline): SGDLS, YYNGEE. The CDR3 reads CASSVGDSPRYTF. The CDR3 DNA reads as TGTGCCAGCAGCGTAGGGGACAGTCCAAGATACACCTTC.

J is TRBJ1-4 and V is TRBV11-2; D uncertain. Trimming took 5 bases from V and 6 from J, leaving 13 bases between them. This CDR3 region has 14 residues. The germline V gene encodes CDR1 SGHAT and CDR2 FQNNGV. The chain's CDR3 is CASSRSRTDEKLFF. DNA of the CDR3: TGTGCCAGCAGCCGGTCCCGAACAGATGAAAAACTGTTTTTT.

V gene TRBV10-3 combines with J gene TRBJ2-1; TRBD2 matches 10 bases. The trim removed 0 bases at V and 6 bases at J, leaving 2 bases unmatched. The CDR3 length is 15 residues. Germline V gene data show CDR1 as ENHRY and CDR2 as SYGVKD. Here the CDR3 DNA reads TGTGCCATCAGTGAGTCACTAGCGGGACCCAATGAGCAGTTCTTC. This translates into CAISESLAGPNEQFF.

In this sample, this clone turned up once. The rearrangement joins TRBV5-1 to TRBJ2-7; 9 bases map to TRBD2. Germline V CDR1 and CDR2: SGHRS, YFSETQ. The J segment lost 9 bases and the V segment lost 0 bases, leaving 10 bases of the junction unmatched. This CDR3 spans 15 amino acids. The CDR3 DNA is TGCGCCAGCAGCTTGGGACTAGCGGAGCCTACGGCGCAGTACTTC. This codes for CASSLGLAEPTAQYF.

The chain has TRBV7-8 and TRBJ2-3; 10 bases align to TRBD1. Germline V gene sequence: CDR1 SGHVS, CDR2 FQNEAQ. V lost 1 base to trimming and J lost 4 bases; unmatched junction nucleotides: 2. The CDR3 has 15 amino acids. The CDR3 here is CASSLEGQGPDTQYF. The CDR3 bases are TGTGCCAGCAGCTTAGAGGGACAGGGGCCAGATACGCAGTATTTT.

V gene TRBV30 combines with J gene TRBJ2-2; D is possibly TRBD1 (6 bases). This CDR3 contains 13 residues. Trimming left V 2 bases short and J 6 bases short, with 10 bases between. The germline V gene has CDR1 GTSNPN and CDR2 SVGIG (reference sequence). As DNA, the CDR3 is TGTGCCTGGAGTCTGCAGGGGCCCGGGGAGCTGTTTTTT. Encoded protein: CAWSLQGPGELFF.

This clone was counted once. J is TRBJ2-7 and V is TRBV21-1; the table's D call TRBD2 went unverified against the DNA. TRBV21-1 is deemed a pseudogene. CDR3 length: 11 residues. DNA for the CDR3: TGTGCCAGCAGCTCCCCACGAGGTCCGTACTTC. Protein: CASSSPRGPYF.